One T cell receptor (beta chain) is described in this entry. Antigen specificity is unknown. These data are taken from a study of T cell responses to AZD1222 COVID-19 vaccine. Study background: Whether given at about 4 or about 12 weeks, second doses were pooled. Study conclusions and caveats: White British ancestry dominated among donors, who included more females, and clonal diversity was possibly underestimated. Rises in breadth and depth of Spike-specific TCRs came after two AZD1222 doses. Every sample of the repertoires postdated the peak T cell response.

The CDR3 spans 13 residues. Trimming left V 4 bases short and J 5 bases short, with 9 bases between. CDR1 is MNHEY and CDR2 is SVGAGI in the germline V gene. The method was immunoSEQ multiplex PCR; TCRdb's version includes in-frame clones alone and lacks a portion of them. Of around 100,000 clones detected, approximately 91% appear once; the ten largest clones hold approximately 1.7%. Sequencing was performed on peripheral blood, taken on day 0 of AZD1222 vaccination. This rearrangement joins TRBV6-5 to TRBJ2-1; D is perhaps TRBD1 or TRBD2 (5 bases each). This TCR was sampled from an adult in good health. CDR3 region: CASSWDGNNEQFF. The CDR3 nucleotides read TGTGCCAGCAGTTGGGACGGCAACAATGAGCAGTTCTTC.